This T cell receptor (beta chain) was retrieved from a study of blood T cell repertoires in COVID-19. Study-level information: PBMCs, B-cell-depleted T cells, or T cells provided the cDNA or gDNA that made up the material.

Seattle patients were enrolled while actively infected and followed longitudinally. Germline V gene data show CDR1 as SGHTA and CDR2 as FQGNSA. The CDR3 consists of 16 residues. V dropped 5 bases and J dropped 7 bases, with 21 bases sitting between them. This clone was observed once. The protocol was immunoSEQ multiplex PCR, while the TCRdb copy is restricted to in-frame clones and leaves out a portion. The sample yields roughly 210,000 clones, roughly 84% seen once. The sequencing input was peripheral blood. The TCR originated in an elderly woman with COVID-19, enrolled during active disease. This chain connects TRBV7-2 to TRBJ2-1; a possible D gene is TRBD2 (6 bases). In DNA, the CDR3 is TGTGCCAGCAGCCAGGCGGGGTCCCTCAGGGTGAATGAGCAGTTCTTC. Its translation: CASSQAGSLRVNEQFF. Full variable domain (outside the CDR3, taken from reference TRBV7-2 and TRBJ2-1): GAGVSQSPSNKVTEKGKDVELRCDPISGHTALYWYRQSLGQGLEFLIYFQGNSAPDKSGLPSDRFSAERTGGSVSTLTIQRTQQEDSAVYLCASSQAGSLRVNEQFFGPGTRLTVL.